The 16 T cell receptor beta chains listed next were all sequenced from one sample in a study of T cells in localized non-small cell lung cancer. The assay was immunoSEQ multiplex PCR, and TCRdb's table has in-frame clones only and misses some. Counted here are some 11,000 clones, roughly 82% occurring once; the ten biggest clones make up roughly a fifth. Sequences were derived from peripheral blood mononuclear cells, sampled before any cancer treatment. These receptor sequences come from an older female donor with stage II lung adenocarcinoma.

The rearrangement links TRBV10-1 to TRBJ2-1, with a possible D match to TRBD1 (6 bases). V was pared by 6 bases and J by 9 bases, with 15 bases between. CDR3 length equals 13 residues. Germline V CDR1 and CDR2: WNHNN, SYGVQD (reference sequence). The CDR3 here is CASSADRRGEQFF. CDR3 DNA: TGCGCCAGCAGCGCTGACCGCAGGGGTGAGCAGTTCTTC.

The chain uses TRBV5-8 and TRBJ2-3, with D perhaps matching TRBD2 (6 bases). CDR1 and CDR2 (germline): SGHTS, YDEGEE. There are 17 residues in the CDR3. With 4 bases removed from V and 1 base from J, the gap between germline ends came to 19 bases. The CDR3 loop is CASSLGGAAMGTDTQYF. As DNA, the CDR3 is TGTGCCAGCAGCCTCGGAGGGGCGGCGATGGGCACAGATACGCAGTATTTT.

This chain links TRBV5-1 with TRBJ1-2; D not resolved. Germline assignment: CDR1 SGHRS and CDR2 YFSETQ. The CDR3 consists of 14 residues. Trimming took 4 bases from V and 6 from J, leaving 16 bases between them. The CDR3 region has the DNA TGCGCCAGCAGCGTGGGTGGGATCGGCGATGGCTACACCTTC. It translates to CASSVGGIGDGYTF.

The V gene is TRBV21-1, the J gene TRBJ2-6; the D call TRBD2 from the table was never checked on the DNA. TRBV21-1 is designated a pseudogene. The CDR3 totals 18 residues. This CDR3 is CASSDETSGRGGANVLTF. The CDR3 DNA sequence: TGTGCCAGCAGTGACGAGACTAGCGGGAGAGGTGGGGCCAACGTCCTGACTTTC.

About this clone itself: Distinct nucleotide sequences in the sample also encode this CDR3. The chain carries TRBV5-1 and TRBJ2-5; the match to TRBD2 covers 7 bases. V trimming: 2 bases; J trimming: 3 bases; junction bases outside the gene matches: 7. Germline loops: CDR1 SGHRS, CDR2 YFSETQ. This CDR3 region has 15 residues. In DNA form, the CDR3 reads TGCGCCAGCAGCTTAGGACTAGACATAAAAGAGACCCAGTACTTC. Translated: CASSLGLDIKETQYF.

The V call is TRBV9, the J call TRBJ2-7; TRBD1 is a possible D gene (7 bases). CDR1 SGDLS and CDR2 YYNGEE come from the germline V gene. Trimming left V 4 bases short and J 6 bases short, with 17 bases between. This CDR3 has 14 residues. CDR3 sequence reads: CASSPRGVHGEQYF. Here the CDR3 DNA reads TGTGCCAGCAGCCCCAGGGGGGTCCACGGCGAGCAGTACTTC.

V and J are TRBV11-2 and TRBJ1-1; no firm D call. The CDR3 has 16 residues. V gave up 5 bases and J gave up 0 bases, with 16 bases separating them. Germline V CDR1 and CDR2: SGHAT, FQNNGV. In DNA form, the CDR3 reads TGTGCCAGCAGCCGAGATGATGGACGGGTGAACACTGAAGCTTTCTTT. It specifies CASSRDDGRVNTEAFF.

V and J are TRBV5-1 and TRBJ1-2, with D possibly matching TRBD1 (5 bases). Trimming pared 4 bases from V and 6 bases from J, leaving 19 bases between. Germline loops: CDR1 SGHRS, CDR2 YFSETQ. This CDR3 contains 15 residues. The CDR3 loop is CASSQDLGREHGYTF. In DNA, the CDR3 is TGCGCCAGCAGCCAAGATCTCGGCAGGGAGCATGGCTACACCTTC.

There are a few counts of this clone. The V call is TRBV7-2, the J call TRBJ2-7; TRBD2 is a possible D gene (5 bases). CDR3 length equals 14 residues. Germline V lookup: CDR1 SGHTA, CDR2 FQGNSA. Deletions cut 5 bases from V and 5 bases from J, with 16 bases between. The CDR3 nucleotides read TGTGCCAGCAGCCTCCGGGCGGGTCCGAACGAGCAGTACTTC. This codes for CASSLRAGPNEQYF.

This clone has only a few counts. The chain is built from TRBV5-4 and TRBJ1-2; possibly TRBD1 for D (6 bases). The CDR3 extends over 19 amino acids. Trimming stripped 4 bases from V and 4 bases from J, with 29 bases between. The germline V gene has CDR1 SGHNT and CDR2 YYREEE (reference sequence). The CDR3 DNA reads TGTGCCAGCAGCCAAGATCAGTCGGTGCTCGGGGGCCCGCCCTATGGCTACACCTTC. It is translated as CASSQDQSVLGGPPYGYTF. The full variable domain, its missing parts supplied by reference TRBV5-4 and TRBJ1-2, is ETGVTQSPTHLIKTRGQQVTLRCSSQSGHNTVSWYQQALGQGPQFIFQYYREEENGRGNFPPRFSGLQFPNYSSELNVNALELDDSALYLCASSQDQSVLGGPPYGYTFGSGTRLTVV.

This chain joins TRBV6-1 and TRBJ1-5; 10 nucleotides line up with TRBD1. The CDR3 contains 15 residues. J gave up 6 bases and V 6 bases, and 8 bases lay outside the gene matches. The germline V gene encodes CDR1 MNHNS and CDR2 SASEGT. The CDR3 loop is CASRIGTGEGQPQHF. The CDR3 coding sequence is TGTGCCAGCAGAATCGGGACAGGGGAAGGTCAGCCCCAGCATTTT.

V gene TRBV5-1 combines with J gene TRBJ2-1, with 7 bases fitting TRBD1. With 1 base clipped from V and 8 bases from J, the junction kept 3 bases outside the gene matches. Germline values: CDR1 SGHRS, CDR2 YFSETQ. The CDR3 is made up of 13 amino acids. CDR3 in amino acids: CASSLSQGDEQFF. The CDR3 DNA reads TGCGCCAGCAGCTTGTCTCAGGGGGATGAGCAGTTCTTC.

The rearrangement joins TRBV6-5 to TRBJ1-1; 7 bases are shared with TRBD1. Germline V gene data show CDR1 as MNHEY and CDR2 as SVGAGI. This CDR3 has 14 amino acids. Losses at the gene ends were 6 bases for V and 1 base for J; bases not matched to a gene: 5. This CDR3 is CASSPWTGNTEAFF. The CDR3 DNA follows: TGTGCCAGCAGCCCTTGGACAGGGAACACTGAAGCTTTCTTT.

This clone was found a few times. The chain couples TRBV2 to TRBJ1-6, with 8 nucleotides matching TRBD1. J was trimmed by 9 bases and V by 6 bases; bases with no gene match: 1. CDR1 and CDR2 (germline): SNHLY, FYNNEI. CDR3 size: 12 residues. CDR3 amino acids: CASRGTGSPLHF. The CDR3 DNA reads as TGTGCCAGCAGGGGGACAGGTTCACCCCTCCACTTT.

CDR3 loop: CASSYSGGLVNGYTF. The DNA of the CDR3 is TGTGCCAGCAGTTACTCGGGAGGGCTTGTAAATGGCTACACCTTC. This sequence joins TRBV6-6 and TRBJ1-2, with unresolved D. Looked up from germline, CDR1 is MNHNY and CDR2 is SVGAGI (reference sequence). The V and J ends lost 0 bases and 6 bases respectively, with 14 bases between them. The CDR3 length is 15 residues.

This chain joins TRBV10-1 and TRBJ1-4; D call uncertain. Trimming took 4 bases from V and 2 from J, leaving 8 bases between them. This CDR3 comprises 14 residues. The germline gives CDR1 WNHNN, CDR2 SYGVQD (reference sequence). Here the CDR3 DNA reads TGCGCCAGCAGTGTTAGCGGCACTAATGAAAAACTGTTTTTT. The encoded protein is CASSVSGTNEKLFF.